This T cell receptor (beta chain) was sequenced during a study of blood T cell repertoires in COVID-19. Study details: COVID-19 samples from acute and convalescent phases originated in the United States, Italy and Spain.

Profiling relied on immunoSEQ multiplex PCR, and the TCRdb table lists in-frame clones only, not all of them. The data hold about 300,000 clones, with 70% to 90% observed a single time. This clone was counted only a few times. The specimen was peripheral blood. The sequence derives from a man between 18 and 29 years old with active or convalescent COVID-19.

Written as DNA, the CDR3 is TGTGCCAGCAGCCCACAGGGGGTTGCTGAAGCTTTCTTT. Residues: CASSPQGVAEAFF. V and J are TRBV11-2 and TRBJ1-1; 8 bases match TRBD1. Trimming removed 5 bases from V and 6 bases from J; junction bases left unmatched: 5. Germline assignment: CDR1 SGHAT and CDR2 FQNNGV. This CDR3 region has 13 residues.